Listed below are T cell receptor beta chains from one sample, sequenced in a study of blood T cell repertoires in COVID-19. Assay: immunoSEQ multiplex PCR; the TCRdb copy retains only in-frame clones and omits some. The repertoire holds approximately 400,000 clones, approximately 88% seen once, with roughly 1.2% in the top ten. Sequencing was done on a sample of peripheral blood. These receptors all stem from a man in his forties or fifties with acute or convalescent COVID-19. CDR3s include the opening cysteine and the closing phenylalanine or tryptophan. D genes are given only for firm matches. Expanded clones get a size class; other rows say once, few or many, or leave the size out.

d_gene,abundance,j_gene,v_gene,CDR3aa,CDR3nt
-,once,TRBJ1-1,TRBV6-2/TRBV6-3,CASSYSGGNTEAFF,TGTGCCAGCAGTTATTCGGGGGGGAACACTGAAGCTTTCTTT
-,-,TRBJ1-4,TRBV7-2,CASSLAITGEKLFF,TGTGCCAGCAGCTTAGCTATCACGGGTGAAAAACTGTTTTTT
-,-,TRBJ1-2,TRBV6-5,CASSYSRQVEGGYTF,TGTGCCAGCAGTTACTCGAGGCAGGTTGAGGGTGGCTACACCTTC
TRBD1,-,TRBJ1-2,TRBV7-3,CASSSRQGALHYGYTF,TGTGCCAGCAGCTCGAGACAGGGGGCCCTCCACTATGGCTACACCTTC
-,-,TRBJ1-5,TRBV19,CASSILERSNQPQHF,TGTGCCAGTAGTATCCTCGAGAGGAGCAATCAGCCCCAGCATTTT
-,-,TRBJ1-1,TRBV6-6,CASSYSRVTEAFF,TGTGCCAGCAGTTATTCTCGGGTCACTGAAGCTTTCTTT
-,-,TRBJ2-7,TRBV6-5,CASKLGENPYEQYF,TGTGCCAGCAAGCTGGGAGAGAACCCCTACGAGCAGTACTTC
TRBD1,-,TRBJ2-1,TRBV15,CATSIPDRPYNEQFF,TGTGCCACCAGCATACCGGACAGGCCCTACAATGAGCAGTTCTTC
-,-,TRBJ2-5,TRBV18,CASSPLDREETQYF,TGTGCCAGCTCACCTCTAGACCGGGAAGAGACCCAGTACTTC
TRBD2,-,TRBJ2-4,TRBV25-1,CASSELGLAENIQYF,TGTGCCAGCAGTGAATTAGGACTAGCGGAAAACATTCAGTACTTC
TRBD2,-,TRBJ2-5,TRBV12-3/TRBV12-4,CASTLAGEPTQYF,TGTGCCAGCACCCTAGCGGGAGAGCCCACCCAGTACTTC
TRBD1,-,TRBJ2-7,TRBV29-1,CSGMTGGSYEQYF,TGCAGCGGTATGACAGGGGGCAGTTACGAGCAGTACTTC
-,-,TRBJ1-2,TRBV21-1,CASSKGETGPLPNYGYTF,TGTGCCAGCAGCAAAGGAGAGACAGGACCGCTACCTAACTATGGCTACACCTTC
-,-,TRBJ1-4,TRBV5-1,CASSLDIYEKLFF,TGCGCCAGCAGCTTGGACATTTATGAAAAACTGTTTTTT
TRBD2,-,TRBJ2-3,TRBV7-2,CASSAQVLAGGTGRQYF,TGTGCCAGCAGCGCCCAGGTGCTAGCGGGGGGGACGGGCAGGCAGTATTTT